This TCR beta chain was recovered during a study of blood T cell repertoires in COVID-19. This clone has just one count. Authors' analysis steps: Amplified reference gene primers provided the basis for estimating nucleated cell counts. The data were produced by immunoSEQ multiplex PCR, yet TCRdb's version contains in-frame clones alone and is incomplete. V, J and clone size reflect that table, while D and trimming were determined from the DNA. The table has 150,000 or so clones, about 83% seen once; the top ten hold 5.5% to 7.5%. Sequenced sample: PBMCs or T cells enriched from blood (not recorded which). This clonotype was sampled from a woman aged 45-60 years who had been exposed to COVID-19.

CDR3 in amino acids: CASSFPRGKNTEAFF. The CDR3 region has the DNA TGTGCCAGCAGCTTTCCAAGGGGTAAGAACACTGAAGCTTTCTTT. The chain employs TRBV5-4 and TRBJ1-1, with TRBD1 as a possible D gene (5 bases). With 2 bases removed from V and 1 base from J, the gap between germline ends came to 12 bases. Germline assignment: CDR1 SGHNT and CDR2 YYREEE (reference sequence). The CDR3 is 15 amino acids. The whole variable domain, filled in from reference TRBV5-4 and TRBJ1-1, reads ETGVTQSPTHLIKTRGQQVTLRCSSQSGHNTVSWYQQALGQGPQFIFQYYREEENGRGNFPPRFSGLQFPNYSSELNVNALELDDSALYLCASSFPRGKNTEAFFGQGTRLTVV.